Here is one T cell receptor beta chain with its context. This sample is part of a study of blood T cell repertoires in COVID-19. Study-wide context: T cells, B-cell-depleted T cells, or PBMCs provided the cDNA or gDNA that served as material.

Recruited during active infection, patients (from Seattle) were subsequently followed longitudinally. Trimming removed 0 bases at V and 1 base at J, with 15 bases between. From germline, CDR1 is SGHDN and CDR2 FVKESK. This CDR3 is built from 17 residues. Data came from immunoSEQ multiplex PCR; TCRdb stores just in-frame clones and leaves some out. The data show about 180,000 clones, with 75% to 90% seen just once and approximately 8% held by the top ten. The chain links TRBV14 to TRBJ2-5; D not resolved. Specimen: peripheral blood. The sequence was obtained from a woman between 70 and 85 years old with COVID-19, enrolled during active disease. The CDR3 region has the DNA TGTGCCAGCAGCCAAGATCGGAAAGTAACTACCCAAGAGACCCAGTACTTC. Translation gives CASSQDRKVTTQETQYF.